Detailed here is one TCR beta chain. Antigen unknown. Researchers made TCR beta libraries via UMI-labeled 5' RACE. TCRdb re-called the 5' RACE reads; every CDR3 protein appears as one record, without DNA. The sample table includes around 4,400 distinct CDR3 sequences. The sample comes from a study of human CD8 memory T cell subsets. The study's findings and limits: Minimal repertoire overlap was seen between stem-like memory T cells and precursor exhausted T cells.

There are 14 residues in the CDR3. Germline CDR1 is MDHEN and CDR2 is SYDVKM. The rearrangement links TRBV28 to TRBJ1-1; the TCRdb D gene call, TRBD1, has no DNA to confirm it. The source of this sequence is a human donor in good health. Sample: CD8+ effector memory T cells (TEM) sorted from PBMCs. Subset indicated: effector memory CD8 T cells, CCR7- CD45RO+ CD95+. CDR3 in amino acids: CASSFRGWNTEAFF.